This passage covers 9 T cell receptor beta chains from one sample sequenced in a study of neurological immune-mediated disorders. Time point reported: technical triplicate 3. In TCRdb, the 5' RACE reads were re-called with MiXCR into one record per CDR3 protein. The table records 45,000 or so distinct CDR3 sequences, around a fifth of them present only once. Sequenced sample: PBMCs. The receptors stem from a man aged 55 to 69 with HTLV-1-associated myelopathy (HAM/TSP).

This clonotype has at least ten counts. This sequence joins TRBV5-6 and TRBJ2-7; tentative D call: TRBD1 (6 bases). The CDR3 is 14 residues long. Germline CDR1 is SGHDT and CDR2 is YYEEEE. With 4 bases removed from V and 4 bases from J, the gap between germline ends came to 15 bases. DNA for the CDR3: TGTGCCAGCAGCCGGCAGGGGTCGGAGTACGAGCAGTACTTC. Translated, it gives CASSRQGSEYEQYF. Together with reference TRBV5-6 and TRBJ2-7, the CDR3 gives the full variable domain: DAGVTQSPTHLIKTRGQQVTLRCSPKSGHDTVSWYQQALGQGPQFIFQYYEEEERQRGNFPDRFSGHQFPNYSSELNVNALLLGDSALYLCASSRQGSEYEQYFGPGTRLTVT.

This clonotype appeared many times. The junction does not match germline at one end; this may be a read error. The chain recombines TRBV3-1 with TRBJ1-1; D gene uncertain. The CDR3 runs to 13 residues. Per germline, CDR1 LGHDT and CDR2 YNNKEL (reference sequence). The CDR3: CASSQGLSTKAFF. CDR3 bases: TGTGCCAGCAGCCAAGGGTTGAGCACTAAAGCTTTCTTT.

In this sample, this clonotype turned up many times. This rearrangement joins TRBV7-8 to TRBJ2-5; weak D call: TRBD1 (6 bases). The V end was cut by 3 bases, the J end by 5 bases, with 10 bases between. This CDR3 region has 13 residues. In germline, CDR1 is SGHVS, CDR2 FQNEAQ. CDR3 in DNA: TGTGCCAGCAGCTTTAGCCAGGGGGAGACCCAGTACTTC. Protein sequence: CASSFSQGETQYF.

By sample share, this clonotype is medium-sized (0.01 to 0.1%). The chain is built from TRBV20-1 and TRBJ2-3, with D possibly being TRBD2 (6 bases). This CDR3 is built from 17 residues. V lost 4 bases to trimming and J lost 1 base, with 21 bases between them. Germline V gene data show CDR1 as DFQATT and CDR2 as SNEGSKA (reference sequence). The CDR3 sequence is CSAKEHPQEGGTDTQYF. CDR3 coding DNA: TGCAGTGCTAAGGAGCACCCACAGGAGGGAGGCACAGATACGCAGTATTTT.

This clonotype was found many times. V is TRBV27 and J is TRBJ2-7, with D tentatively TRBD2 (5 bases). Per the germline V gene, CDR1 is MNHEY and CDR2 is SMNVEV (reference sequence). The CDR3 sequence is 15 residues long. V shed 4 bases and J shed 5 bases, with 18 bases lying between them. CDR3 DNA: TGTGCCAGCAGTTCCCGCCTCGGGATGATCGACGAGCAGTACTTC. This translates into CASSSRLGMIDEQYF.

This clonotype has at least ten counts. The J gene is TRBJ1-5, the V gene TRBV12-3 or TRBV12-4, with no clear D. The CDR3 is 13 residues long. Trimming left V 7 bases short and J 5 bases short, with 12 bases between. CDR3 in amino acids: CASTAGRDQPQHF. CDR3 bases: TGTGCCAGCACTGCCGGACGGGATCAGCCCCAGCATTTT.

By frequency in the sample, this clonotype is medium-sized (0.01 to 0.1%). The gene calls are TRBV5-1 and TRBJ2-1; either TRBD1 or TRBD2 may supply D (5 bases each). CDR3 size: 13 residues. With 4 bases removed from V and 5 bases from J, the gap between germline ends came to 10 bases. The germline CDR1 and CDR2 sequences are SGHRS and YFSETQ. CDR3 residues: CASSGGGHNEQFF. The CDR3 DNA is TGCGCCAGCAGCGGGGGTGGACACAATGAGCAGTTCTTC.

This clonotype was seen many times. This rearrangement joins TRBV20-1 to TRBJ2-7; D gene unclear. The CDR3 is 15 amino acids. V lost 0 bases and J 6 bases, leaving 18 bases between the germline ends. The V gene's germline CDR1 is DFQATT and CDR2 SNEGSKA (reference sequence). CDR3 coding DNA: TGCAGTGCTAGAGACCTCAAAGACCCGGGCGCCGAGCAGTACTTC. This gives the protein CSARDLKDPGAEQYF.

This chain uses TRBV4-2 with TRBJ2-7; TRBD1 aligns across 9 bases. The CDR3 contains 15 residues. V lost 0 bases to trimming and J lost 5 bases; unmatched junction nucleotides: 5. From germline, CDR1 is LGHNA and CDR2 YNFKEQ. The CDR3, as DNA: TGTGCCAGCAGCCAAGATGGGACAGGGTTTAACGAGCAGTACTTC. It yields the protein CASSQDGTGFNEQYF.